The next 22 T cell receptor beta chains were all read from a single sample in a study of T cell repertoires in cytomegalovirus infection. These receptors' antigens are unknown. Using its own MiXCR run on the reads, TCRdb lists one record per CDR3 protein. The sample has some 560,000 distinct CDR3 sequences, 35% to 50% seen once; the top ten hold 48%. Sample: cultured PBMCs, taken from culture after CMV antigen stimulation. The receptors were sampled from a human donor in good health (CMV status not recorded). Some clones in this sample may be carry-over from other donors' samples.

The rearrangement joins TRBV6-5 to TRBJ2-5; maybe TRBD2 (7 bases). Germline CDR1 is MNHEY and CDR2 is SVGAGI. The CDR3 length is 14 residues. V dropped 7 bases and J dropped 1 base, with 13 bases sitting between them. CDR3 in amino acids: CASKGGSAQETQYF. Here the CDR3 DNA reads TGTGCCAGCAAGGGGGGGTCAGCCCAAGAGACCCAGTACTTC.

This chain uses TRBV10-3 with TRBJ2-1; the match to TRBD2 covers 12 bases. The V gene's germline CDR1 is ENHRY and CDR2 SYGVKD. The CDR3 runs 18 residues. With 11 bases clipped from V and 2 bases from J, the junction kept 16 bases outside the gene matches. CDR3 loop: CASRGASGRADPYNEQFF. DNA of the CDR3: TGTGCCTCGCGGGGGGCTAGCGGGAGGGCCGATCCCTACAATGAGCAGTTCTTC.

This clonotype appeared a few times. This chain uses TRBV7-9 with TRBJ2-2; 10 positions agree with TRBD1. J gave up 3 bases and V 5 bases, and 12 bases lay outside the gene matches. The CDR3 contains 18 residues. CDR1 is SEHNR and CDR2 is FQNEAQ in the germline V gene (reference sequence). The CDR3 bases are TGTGCCAGCAGCGGAGACAGGGGGCAAACCATATACACCGGGGAGCTGTTTTTT. Its protein is CASSGDRGQTIYTGELFF.

The genes are TRBV28 and TRBJ1-6, with D tentatively TRBD1 (5 bases). CDR3 length: 16 residues. Per germline, CDR1 MDHEN and CDR2 SYDVKM. Trimming pared 3 bases from V and 8 bases from J, leaving 17 bases between. CDR3 residues: CASSLALGRFDSPLHF. In DNA form, the CDR3 reads TGTGCCAGCAGTTTGGCTCTGGGGCGGTTTGATTCACCCCTCCACTTT.

This chain connects TRBV7-6 to TRBJ2-1; D is perhaps TRBD1 or TRBD2 (5 bases each). This CDR3 spans 12 amino acids. Germline CDR1 reads SGHVS; CDR2 reads FNYEAQ. Trimming took 5 bases from V and 14 from J, leaving 16 bases between them. DNA of the CDR3: TGTGCCAGCAGCCCCTGGGTGGGGGAAAAGTTCTTC. It codes for CASSPWVGEKFF.

The chain uses TRBV27 and TRBJ2-2, with D possibly matching TRBD2 (7 bases). Germline CDR1 reads MNHEY; CDR2 reads SMNVEV (reference sequence). Trimming took off 0 bases at V and 4 bases at J, with 12 bases between the two ends. This CDR3 comprises 16 residues. CDR3 protein: CASSLSGGLGTGELFF. The CDR3 DNA reads TGTGCCAGCAGTTTATCGGGGGGGCTCGGCACCGGGGAGCTGTTTTTT.

This clonotype has a handful of counts. Compared with germline, one end of the junction differs, possibly owing to a read error. The chain has TRBV11-2 and TRBJ2-1; no reliable D call. Germline V CDR1 and CDR2: SGHAT, FQNNGV. The CDR3 totals 14 residues. This CDR3 reads CASSLATSFNEQFF. CDR3 nucleotides: TGTGCCAGCAGCTTAGCTACATCCTTCAATGAGCAGTTCTTC.

The gene calls are TRBV2 and TRBJ1-1; TRBD1 matches 8 bases. The length of the CDR3 is 15 residues. Per germline, CDR1 SNHLY and CDR2 FYNNEI. V lost 10 bases and J lost 3; bases outside the gene matches: 13. CDR3 in DNA: TGTGCCACCAACGAAATCAGGGGGCATTACACTGAAGCTTTCTTT. It codes for CATNEIRGHYTEAFF.

This clonotype was observed a few times. The CDR3 DNA sequence: TGTGCCAGCAGCTTAGAGACGGGAATTTACAATGAGCAGTTCTTC. It specifies CASSLETGIYNEQFF. This chain joins TRBV7-8 and TRBJ2-1, with a tentative D call TRBD2 (5 bases). CDR1 is SGHVS, CDR2 FQNEAQ, per germline. The CDR3 totals 15 residues. With 1 base removed from V and 4 bases from J, the gap between germline ends came to 11 bases. Full variable domain (outside the CDR3, taken from reference TRBV7-8 and TRBJ2-1): GAGVSQSPRYKVAKRGQDVALRCDPISGHVSLFWYQQALGQGPEFLTYFQNEAQLDKSGLPSDRFFAERPEGSVSTLKIQRTQQEDSAVYLCASSLETGIYNEQFFGPGTRLTVL.

The genes are TRBV6-2 or TRBV6-3 and TRBJ1-1; no clear D gene. The CDR3 totals 14 residues. The V and J ends lost 1 base and 1 base respectively, with 7 bases between them. Germline V gene lookup returns CDR1 MNHEY and CDR2 SVGEGT. This CDR3 reads CASSYFSGNTEAFF. CDR3 DNA: TGTGCCAGCAGTTACTTCTCGGGGAACACTGAAGCTTTCTTT.

This sequence joins TRBV6-6 and TRBJ2-7; the match to TRBD1 covers 10 bases. From germline, CDR1 is MNHNY and CDR2 SVGAGI (reference sequence). V shed 8 bases and J 4 bases; nucleotides not matched to a gene: 8. The CDR3 extends over 14 amino acids. The CDR3 DNA reads TGTGCCAGCGTACGGGGGACAGGGGCTTACGAGCAGTACTTC. This sequence encodes CASVRGTGAYEQYF.

This clonotype was observed a handful of times. The rearrangement joins TRBV6-1 to TRBJ1-2, with a weak D call TRBD1 (6 bases). Germline V CDR1 and CDR2: MNHNS, SASEGT. The CDR3 spans 18 residues. V dropped 1 base and J dropped 2 bases, with 20 bases sitting between them. CDR3 region: CASSEESLEQGMNYGYTF. In nucleotides, the CDR3 is TGTGCCAGCAGTGAAGAGTCTTTAGAACAGGGAATGAACTATGGCTACACCTTC.

The rearrangement joins TRBV7-2 to TRBJ2-7; D is perhaps TRBD2 (6 bases). CDR3 length equals 18 residues. V was clipped by 2 bases and J by 2 bases, with 22 bases between them. In germline, CDR1 is SGHTA, CDR2 FQGNSA. The CDR3 nucleotides are TGTGCCAGCAGCTTAATGGGACCGATAGCGGAAGACCCCTACGAGCAGTACTTC. Translation: CASSLMGPIAEDPYEQYF.

CDR3 protein: CASSPLGENSPLHF. The CDR3 DNA follows: TGTGCCAGCAGCCCTTTAGGGGAGAATTCACCCCTCCACTTT. The chain recombines TRBV14 with TRBJ1-6; a weak D match, TRBD1 (5 bases). V lost 4 bases and J lost 7, with 11 bases in between. The CDR3 is 14 residues long. CDR1 SGHDN and CDR2 FVKESK come from the germline V gene.

V is TRBV7-2 and J is TRBJ2-1; 10 bases line up with TRBD2. The germline gives CDR1 SGHTA, CDR2 FQGNSA. V gave up 5 bases and J gave up 4 bases; unmatched junction bases: 8. This CDR3 has 16 residues. The CDR3 region is CASSPQRGGSYNEQFF. The DNA of the CDR3 is TGTGCCAGCAGCCCACAGCGGGGGGGCTCATACAATGAGCAGTTCTTC. Combining the CDR3 with reference TRBV7-2 and TRBJ2-1 gives the whole variable domain GAGVSQSPSNKVTEKGKDVELRCDPISGHTALYWYRQSLGQGLEFLIYFQGNSAPDKSGLPSDRFSAERTGGSVSTLTIQRTQQEDSAVYLCASSPQRGGSYNEQFFGPGTRLTVL.

This clonotype showed up just once. The chain has TRBV10-3 and TRBJ1-6, with no clear D. Trimming took 10 bases from V and 5 from J, leaving 12 bases between them. The CDR3 is made up of 13 amino acids. Germline V gene sequence: CDR1 ENHRY, CDR2 SYGVKD. CDR3 DNA: TGTGCCACCGGCTTGGCCAATAATTCACCCCTCCACTTT. Residues: CATGLANNSPLHF.

This clonotype occurred a few times. The chain has TRBV11-2 and TRBJ2-7; 8 bases map to TRBD2. J lost 6 bases, V lost 5 bases, and 6 bases had no gene match. The V gene's germline CDR1 is SGHAT and CDR2 FQNNGV. The CDR3 loop spans 13 amino acids. The CDR3 region is CASSHGGDLEQYF. CDR3 nucleotides: TGTGCCAGCAGCCACGGGGGGGACCTCGAGCAGTACTTC.

The chain joins TRBV20-1 to TRBJ2-7, with 7 nucleotides matching TRBD2. This CDR3 is built from 14 residues. Unmatched junction bases numbered 10, after V lost 3 bases and J lost 5 bases. Germline CDR1 reads DFQATT; CDR2 reads SNEGSKA (reference sequence). The chain's CDR3 is CSASPAGTGNEQYF. In DNA, the CDR3 is TGCAGTGCTAGTCCAGCGGGGACGGGGAACGAGCAGTACTTC.

The chain is built from TRBV4-1 and TRBJ2-4; no clear D. This CDR3 has 15 amino acids. Trimming removed 4 bases from V and 0 bases from J, with 10 bases in between. Germline V CDR1 and CDR2: MGHRA, YSYEKL. In DNA form, the CDR3 reads TGCGCCAGCAGCCCTCTCGGGCTAGCCAAAAACATTCAGTACTTC. Amino acid sequence: CASSPLGLAKNIQYF.

The chain carries TRBV30 and TRBJ1-5; D gene unclear. Germline V CDR1 and CDR2: GTSNPN, SVGIG (reference sequence). V was clipped by 7 bases and J by 6 bases, with 16 bases between them. This CDR3 spans 13 amino acids. CDR3 DNA: TGTGCCTCCGGGGAGGCGTTGTTTCAGCCCCAGCATTTT. Translating it yields CASGEALFQPQHF.

This clonotype was seen only a few times. V gene TRBV7-2 combines with J gene TRBJ2-1; 7 positions agree with TRBD2. J lost 8 bases, V lost 5 bases, and 9 bases had no gene match. The CDR3 covers 14 residues. Germline-derived CDR1 and CDR2 are SGHTA and FQGNSA. The CDR3 protein is CASSTRTSFYEQFF. The CDR3 nucleotides are TGTGCCAGCAGCACACGGACTAGTTTCTATGAGCAGTTCTTC.

The V call is TRBV7-2, the J call TRBJ2-7; 9 bases match TRBD1. After removal of 2 bases from V and 7 bases from J, the junction contained 6 bases not matched to a gene. The CDR3 covers 14 residues. CDR1 SGHTA and CDR2 FQGNSA come from the germline V gene. CDR3 bases: TGTGCCAGCAGCTTAAGGACAGGGGCACGGGAGCAGTACTTC. Its translation: CASSLRTGAREQYF.